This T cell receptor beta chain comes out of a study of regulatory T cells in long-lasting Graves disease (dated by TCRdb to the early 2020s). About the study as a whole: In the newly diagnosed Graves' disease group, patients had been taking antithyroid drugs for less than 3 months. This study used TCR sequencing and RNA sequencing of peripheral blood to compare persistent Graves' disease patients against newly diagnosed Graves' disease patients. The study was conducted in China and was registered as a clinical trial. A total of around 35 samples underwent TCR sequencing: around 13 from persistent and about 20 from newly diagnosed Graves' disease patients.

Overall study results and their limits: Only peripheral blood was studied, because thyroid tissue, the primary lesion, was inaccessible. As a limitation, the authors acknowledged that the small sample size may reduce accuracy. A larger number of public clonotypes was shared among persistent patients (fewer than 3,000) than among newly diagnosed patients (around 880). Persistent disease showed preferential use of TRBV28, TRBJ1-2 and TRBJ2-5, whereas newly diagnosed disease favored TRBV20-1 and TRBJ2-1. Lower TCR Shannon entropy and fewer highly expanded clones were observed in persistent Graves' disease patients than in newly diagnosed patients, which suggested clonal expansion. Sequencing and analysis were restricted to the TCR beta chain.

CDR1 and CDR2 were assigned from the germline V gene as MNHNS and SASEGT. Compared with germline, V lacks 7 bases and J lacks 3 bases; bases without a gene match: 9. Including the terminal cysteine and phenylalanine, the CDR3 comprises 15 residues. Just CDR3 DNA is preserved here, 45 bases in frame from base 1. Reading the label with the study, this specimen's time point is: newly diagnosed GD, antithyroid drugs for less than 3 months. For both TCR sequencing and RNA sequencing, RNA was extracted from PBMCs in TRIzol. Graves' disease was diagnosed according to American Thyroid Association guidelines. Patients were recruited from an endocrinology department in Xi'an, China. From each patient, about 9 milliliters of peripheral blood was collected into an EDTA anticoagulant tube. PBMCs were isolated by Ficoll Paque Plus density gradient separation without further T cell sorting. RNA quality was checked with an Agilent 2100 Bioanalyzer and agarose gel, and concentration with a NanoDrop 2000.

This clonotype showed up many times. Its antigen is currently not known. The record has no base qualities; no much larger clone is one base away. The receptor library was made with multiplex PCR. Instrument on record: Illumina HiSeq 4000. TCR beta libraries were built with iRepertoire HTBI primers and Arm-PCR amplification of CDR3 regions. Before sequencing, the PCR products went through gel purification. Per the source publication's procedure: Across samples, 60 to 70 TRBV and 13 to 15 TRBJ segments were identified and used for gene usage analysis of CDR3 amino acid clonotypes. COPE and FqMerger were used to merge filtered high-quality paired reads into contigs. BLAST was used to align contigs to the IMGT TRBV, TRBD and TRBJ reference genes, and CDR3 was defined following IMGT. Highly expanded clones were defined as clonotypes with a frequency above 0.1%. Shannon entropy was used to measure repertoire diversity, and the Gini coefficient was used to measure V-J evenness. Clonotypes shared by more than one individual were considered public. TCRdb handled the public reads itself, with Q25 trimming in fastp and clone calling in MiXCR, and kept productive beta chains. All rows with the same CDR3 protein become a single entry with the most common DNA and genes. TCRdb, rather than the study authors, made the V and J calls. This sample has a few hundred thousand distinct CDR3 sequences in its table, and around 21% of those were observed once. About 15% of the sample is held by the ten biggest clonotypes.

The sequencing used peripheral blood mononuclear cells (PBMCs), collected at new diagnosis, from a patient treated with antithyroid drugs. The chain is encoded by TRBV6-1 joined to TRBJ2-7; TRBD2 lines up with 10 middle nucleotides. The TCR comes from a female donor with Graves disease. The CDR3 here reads CASTPSSGSFYEQYF. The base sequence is TGTGCCAGCACCCCATCTAGCGGGAGCTTCTACGAGCAGTACTTC.